Below, one T cell receptor (beta chain) is given with its context. Its matching antigen is unknown. This record comes from a study of vaccination effects on CD4 cells after COVID-19. Generated by immunoSEQ multiplex PCR, the TCRdb table keeps only in-frame clones and is missing some. The repertoire has 65,000 to 85,000 clones, 80% of them found once; the top ten carry more than 10%. Germline V gives CDR1 MDHEN, CDR2 SYDVKM. The ends lost 7 bases at V and 0 bases at J; junction bases unmatched: 3. The CDR3 sequence is 14 residues long. Ahead of sequencing, the ViraFEST assay grew antigen-specific CD4+ T cells using viral peptide pools. Researchers isolated CD4+ T cells once approximately eleven days of culture had elapsed. Previously uninfected by SARS-CoV-2, the vaccine recipients also showed negative nucleocapsid antibodies. About 2 million PBMC were seeded per well and grown in the presence of 9 to 10 IU/ml IL-2 and around 9 ug/ml peptides.

Whole-study findings and limits: Clones that were induced by infection or by vaccine showed marked contraction late after vaccination.

J is TRBJ2-4 and V is TRBV28; TRBD2 agrees at 7 bases. The clonotype comes from a human donor who received a COVID-19 vaccine. The sequences come from CD4+ T cells from PBMCs cultured with SARS-CoV-2 spike peptides, collected before COVID-19 vaccination. CDR3 nucleotides: TGTGCCAGCAAGGGCGGGGGAGCCAAAAACATTCAGTACTTC. It yields the protein CASKGGGAKNIQYF.